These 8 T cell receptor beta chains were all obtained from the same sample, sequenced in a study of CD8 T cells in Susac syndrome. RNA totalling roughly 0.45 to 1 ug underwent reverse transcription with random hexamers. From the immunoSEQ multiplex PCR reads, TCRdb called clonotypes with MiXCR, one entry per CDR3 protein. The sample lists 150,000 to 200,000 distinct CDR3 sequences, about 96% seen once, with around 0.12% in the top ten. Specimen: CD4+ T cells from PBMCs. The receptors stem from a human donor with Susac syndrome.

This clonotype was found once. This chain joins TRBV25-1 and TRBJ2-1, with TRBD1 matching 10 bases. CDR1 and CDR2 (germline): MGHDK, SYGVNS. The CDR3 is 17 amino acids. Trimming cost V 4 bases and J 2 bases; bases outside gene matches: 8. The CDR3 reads CASSGDTGTGAYNEQFF. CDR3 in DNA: TGTGCCAGCAGTGGCGATACCGGGACAGGGGCCTACAATGAGCAGTTCTTC.

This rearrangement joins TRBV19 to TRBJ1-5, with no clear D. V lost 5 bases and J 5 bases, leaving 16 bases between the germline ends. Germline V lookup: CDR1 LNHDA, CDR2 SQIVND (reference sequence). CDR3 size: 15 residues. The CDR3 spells CASSWAGGQDQPQHF. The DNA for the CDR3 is TGTGCCAGTAGTTGGGCCGGAGGTCAAGATCAGCCCCAGCATTTT. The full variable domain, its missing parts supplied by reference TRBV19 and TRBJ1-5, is DGGITQSPKYLFRKEGQNVTLSCEQNLNHDAMYWYRQDPGQGLRLIYYSQIVNDFQKGDIAEGYSVSREKKESFPLTVTSAQKNPTAFYLCASSWAGGQDQPQHFGDGTRLSIL.

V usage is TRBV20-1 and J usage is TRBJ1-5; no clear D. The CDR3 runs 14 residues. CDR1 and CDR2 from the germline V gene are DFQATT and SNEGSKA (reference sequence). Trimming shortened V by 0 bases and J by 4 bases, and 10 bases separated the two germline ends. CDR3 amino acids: CSARDLVGNQPQHF. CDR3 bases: TGCAGTGCTAGAGATCTCGTGGGTAATCAGCCCCAGCATTTT.

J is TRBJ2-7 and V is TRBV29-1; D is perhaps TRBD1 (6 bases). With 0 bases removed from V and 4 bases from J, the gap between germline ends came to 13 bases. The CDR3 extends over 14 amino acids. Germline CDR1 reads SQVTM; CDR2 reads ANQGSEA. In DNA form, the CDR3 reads TGCAGCGTTGAAGATGGAAGGGGGAGTTACGAGCAGTACTTC. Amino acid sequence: CSVEDGRGSYEQYF.

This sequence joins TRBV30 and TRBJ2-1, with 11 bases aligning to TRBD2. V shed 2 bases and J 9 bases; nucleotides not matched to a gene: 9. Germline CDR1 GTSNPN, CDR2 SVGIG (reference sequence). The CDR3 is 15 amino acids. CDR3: CAWSLWTSGPSEQFF. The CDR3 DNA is TGTGCCTGGAGTCTGTGGACTAGCGGGCCCAGTGAGCAGTTCTTC.

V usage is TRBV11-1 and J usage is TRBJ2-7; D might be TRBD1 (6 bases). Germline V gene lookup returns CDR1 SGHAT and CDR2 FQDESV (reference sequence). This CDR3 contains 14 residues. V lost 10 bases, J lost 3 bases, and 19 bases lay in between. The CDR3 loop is CATSRGGTSYEQYF. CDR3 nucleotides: TGTGCCACCTCACGAGGGGGAACGAGCTACGAGCAGTACTTC.

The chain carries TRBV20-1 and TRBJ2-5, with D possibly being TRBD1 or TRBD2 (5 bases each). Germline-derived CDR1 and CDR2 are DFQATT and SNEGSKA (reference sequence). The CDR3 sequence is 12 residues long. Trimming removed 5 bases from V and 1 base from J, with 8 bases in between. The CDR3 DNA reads TGCAGTGCTCACGGGACCCAAGAGACCCAGTACTTC. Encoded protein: CSAHGTQETQYF.

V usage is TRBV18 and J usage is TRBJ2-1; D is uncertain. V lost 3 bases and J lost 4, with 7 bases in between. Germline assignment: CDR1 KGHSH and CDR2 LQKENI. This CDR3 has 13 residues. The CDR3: CASSPARYNEQFF. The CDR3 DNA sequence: TGTGCCAGCTCACCTGCTAGATACAATGAGCAGTTCTTC.